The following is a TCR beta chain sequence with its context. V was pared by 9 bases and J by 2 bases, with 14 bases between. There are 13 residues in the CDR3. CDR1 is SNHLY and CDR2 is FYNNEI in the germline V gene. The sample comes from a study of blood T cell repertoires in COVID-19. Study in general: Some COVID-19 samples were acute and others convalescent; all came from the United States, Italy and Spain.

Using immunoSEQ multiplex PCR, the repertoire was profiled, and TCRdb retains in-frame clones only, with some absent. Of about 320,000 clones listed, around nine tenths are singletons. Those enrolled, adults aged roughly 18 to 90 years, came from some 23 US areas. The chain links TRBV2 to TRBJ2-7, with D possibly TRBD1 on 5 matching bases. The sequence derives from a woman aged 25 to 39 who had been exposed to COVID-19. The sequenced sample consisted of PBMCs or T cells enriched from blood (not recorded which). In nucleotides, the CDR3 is TGTGCCAGTCAGGGTACCTCGGCCTACGAGCAGTACTTC. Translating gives CASQGTSAYEQYF.